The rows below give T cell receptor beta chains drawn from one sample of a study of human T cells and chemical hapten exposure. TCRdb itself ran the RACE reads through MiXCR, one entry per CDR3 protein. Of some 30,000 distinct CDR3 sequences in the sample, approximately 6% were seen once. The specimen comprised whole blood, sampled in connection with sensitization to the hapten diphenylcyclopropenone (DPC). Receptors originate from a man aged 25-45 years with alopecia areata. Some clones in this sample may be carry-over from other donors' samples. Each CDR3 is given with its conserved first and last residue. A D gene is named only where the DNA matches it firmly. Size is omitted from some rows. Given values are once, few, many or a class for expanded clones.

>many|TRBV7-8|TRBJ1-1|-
TGTGCCAGCAGCTCGACAGGTCCCCACACTGAAGCTTTCTTT
CASSSTGPHTEAFF
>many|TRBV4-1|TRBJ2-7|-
TGCGCCAGCAGCTTAGGGCTAGAGCTCGAGCAGTACTTC
CASSLGLELEQYF
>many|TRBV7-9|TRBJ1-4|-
TGTGCCAGCAGCCCGGGACCGAACCTCCTTAATGAAAAACTGTTTTTT
CASSPGPNLLNEKLFF
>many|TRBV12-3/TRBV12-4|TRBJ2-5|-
TGTGCCAGCAGCCGACAGGTTCAAGAGACCCAGTACTTC
CASSRQVQETQYF
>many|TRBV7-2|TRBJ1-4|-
TGTGCCAGCAGCTTAGAATGGCAAGAAAAACTGTTTTTT
CASSLEWQEKLFF
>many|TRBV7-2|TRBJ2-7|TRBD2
TGTGCCAGCAGCTTAGCGCGGGCTAGCGGGCACTCCTACGAGCAGTACTTC
CASSLARASGHSYEQYF
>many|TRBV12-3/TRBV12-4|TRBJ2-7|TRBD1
TGTGCCAGCAGTGGTACAGGGGGCATGAGTTACGAGCAGTACTTC
CASSGTGGMSYEQYF
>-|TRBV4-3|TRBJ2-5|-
TGCGCCAGCAGCCCTACTCGGGGACGGAAAGAGACCCAGTACTTC
CASSPTRGRKETQYF
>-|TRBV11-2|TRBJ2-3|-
TGTGCCAGCAGCCTTACTATCACAGATACGCAGTATTTT
CASSLTITDTQYF
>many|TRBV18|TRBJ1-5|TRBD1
TGTGCCAGCTCACCCGGGACAGGGAGCAATCAGCCCCAGCATTTT
CASSPGTGSNQPQHF
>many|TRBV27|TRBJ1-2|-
TGTGCCAGCGGGGCCCAGTACCCTTACGGCTACACCTTC
CASGAQYPYGYTF
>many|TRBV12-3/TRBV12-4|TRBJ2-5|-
TGTGCCAGCAGAACCGAAGGGGAGACCCAGTACTTC
CASRTEGETQYF
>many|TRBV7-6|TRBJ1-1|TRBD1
TGTGCCAGCAGCTTAGTTGCGGACAGGGTTACTGAAGCTTTCTTT
CASSLVADRVTEAFF
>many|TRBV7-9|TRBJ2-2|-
TGTGCCAGCAGCTTAGAAGCCGGGAACACCGGGGAGCTGTTTTTT
CASSLEAGNTGELFF
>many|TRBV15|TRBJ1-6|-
TGTGCCACCAGCGGTGACAGGACTCGGAATTCACCCCTCCACTTT
CATSGDRTRNSPLHF
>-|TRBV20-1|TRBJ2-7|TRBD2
TGCAGTGCTAGACTAGCGGGGTTTTCCTACGAGCAGTACTTC
CSARLAGFSYEQYF
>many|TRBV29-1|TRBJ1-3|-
TGCAGCGTTGCCGGAGTTTCCGGAAACACCATATATTTT
CSVAGVSGNTIYF
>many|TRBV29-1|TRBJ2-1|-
TGCAGCGTTGAAACAGGGAAGAATGAGCAGTTCTTC
CSVETGKNEQFF
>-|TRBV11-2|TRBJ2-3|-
TGTGCCAGCAGCCCCGGGACTTTACTACTGGATACGCAGTATTTT
CASSPGTLLLDTQYF
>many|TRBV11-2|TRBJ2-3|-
TGTGCCAGCAGCATTGATACTAGCACAGATACGCAGTATTTT
CASSIDTSTDTQYF
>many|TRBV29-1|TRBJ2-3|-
TGCAGCGTTGAAGTTTCCGACACAGATACGCAGTATTTT
CSVEVSDTDTQYF
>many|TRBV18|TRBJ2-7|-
TGTGCCAGCTCACAGGGGACAGAGCAGTACTTC
CASSQGTEQYF
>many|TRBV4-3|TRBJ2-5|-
TGCGCCAGCAGCTCCCGGGCAGGGGGGTACCAAGAGACCCAGTACTTC
CASSSRAGGYQETQYF
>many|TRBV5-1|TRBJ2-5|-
TGCGCCAGCAGCTTCTCAGCGGGTGAAGTAGAAGAGACCCAGTACTTC
CASSFSAGEVEETQYF
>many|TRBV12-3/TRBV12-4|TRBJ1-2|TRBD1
TGTGCCAGCAGAGACAGGGTGGGTTATGGCTACACCTTC
CASRDRVGYGYTF
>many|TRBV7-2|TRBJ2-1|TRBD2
TGTGCCAGCAGCGTCCCGACCGGGACTAGCGGGCGTCTTTACTACAATGAGCAGTTCTTC
CASSVPTGTSGRLYYNEQFF
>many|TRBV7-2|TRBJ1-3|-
TGTGCCAGCAGCCCCTGGACGGTTGGCAACACCATATATTTT
CASSPWTVGNTIYF
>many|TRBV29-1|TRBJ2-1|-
TGCAGCGTTGCTAGTCGCGGGATGAATGAGCAGTTCTTC
CSVASRGMNEQFF
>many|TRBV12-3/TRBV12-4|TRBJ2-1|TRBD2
TGTGCCAGCACCTGGGAGGGCAAGGGAATAATTGAGCAGTTCTTC
CASTWEGKGIIEQFF
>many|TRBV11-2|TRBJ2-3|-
TGTGCCAGCAGCCCCGGGGGCCCGAATACGCAGTATTTT
CASSPGGPNTQYF
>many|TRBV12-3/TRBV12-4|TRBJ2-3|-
TGTGCCAGCAGTTACCCGACACAAACAGATACGCAGTATTTT
CASSYPTQTDTQYF
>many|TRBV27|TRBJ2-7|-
TGTGCCAGCAGCCCCACTTCCGCCCGCGGGCGGGTGTTCCACTCGTACGAGCAGTACTTC
CASSPTSARGRVFHSYEQYF